The 2 T cell receptor beta chains in this list originate from one sample, sequenced in a study of blood T cells in healthy people across ages. For the second PCR, which ran for about 7 to 11 cycles, a sample-barcoded 5' primer and a J-beta primer mix were used. TCRdb redid the calling of the 5' RACE reads with MiXCR, one entry per CDR3 protein. Among about 750,000 distinct CDR3 sequences listed, roughly 50% were seen once. The sample taken for sequencing was blood. The receptors come from a man aged 80 or over in good health.

Here the CDR3 DNA reads TGTGCCAGCAGTGAACTGTTGGGACTAGCGGTTGGCCCAAGCTCCTACAATGAGCAGTTCTTC. Amino acids: CASSELLGLAVGPSSYNEQFF. This chain links TRBV6-1 with TRBJ2-1; 11 nucleotides agree with TRBD2. V shed 2 bases and J 0 bases; nucleotides not matched to a gene: 15. CDR3 length: 21 residues. Looked up from germline, CDR1 is MNHNS and CDR2 is SASEGT.

This clonotype was recorded a few times. This chain uses TRBV6-5 with TRBJ1-2; no clear D. The CDR3 extends over 14 amino acids. Between the trimmed V and J ends, which lost 5 bases and 0 bases, there was a span of 10 bases. The V gene's germline CDR1 is MNHEY and CDR2 SVGAGI. The CDR3 bases are TGTGCCAGCAGTCCGACTTATACTAACTATGGCTACACCTTC. Translation: CASSPTYTNYGYTF.